This is a list of T cell receptor beta chains from one sample in a study of T cell changes during pregnancy in multiple sclerosis. Sequencing used immunoSEQ multiplex PCR; TCRdb keeps in-frame clones, though not all of them. The sample records about 32,000 clones, 89% being singletons. Material: CD8+ T cells from peripheral blood mononuclear cells, obtained in the second trimester of pregnancy. The receptors shown here come from a female donor with multiple sclerosis, enrolled in a pregnancy study. Each CDR3 is given with its conserved first and last residue. A D gene is named only where the DNA matches it firmly. Clone size is given for some rows only: seen once, a few or many times, or a class if the clone is expanded.

v_gene	abundance	d_gene	j_gene	CDR3nt	CDR3aa
TRBV7-9	NA	TRBD2	TRBJ2-7	TGTGCCAGCAGCCCTCGGACTAGCGGGACCTACGAGCAGTACTTC	CASSPRTSGTYEQYF
TRBV30	NA	NA	TRBJ2-7	TGTGCCTGGAGCCGGGGACTGTTCTACGAGCAGTACTTC	CAWSRGLFYEQYF
TRBV28	NA	TRBD1	TRBJ1-1	TGTGCCAGCAGTCCCCTCACAGGGGGTGCTACTGAAGCTTTCTTT	CASSPLTGGATEAFF
TRBV30	NA	NA	TRBJ2-1	TGTGCCTGGGGGACTGCCCCTTACAATGAGCAGTTCTTC	CAWGTAPYNEQFF
TRBV4-1	few	NA	TRBJ1-1	TGCGCCAGCAGCCAAGCTGTCGGTCGGGTCTCTGAAGCTTTCTTT	CASSQAVGRVSEAFF
TRBV7-9	NA	TRBD1	TRBJ2-3	TGTGCCAGCAGCTTTCCCAACAGGGGAGCCGTTGACACAGATACGCAGTATTTT	CASSFPNRGAVDTDTQYF
TRBV27	NA	TRBD1	TRBJ1-4	TGTGCCAGCACAGGGGGTAGGAGTGAAAAACTGTTTTTT	CASTGGRSEKLFF
TRBV19	NA	TRBD1	TRBJ1-1	TGTGCCAGCAACCGGGACAGGGAAGCTTTCTTT	CASNRDREAFF
TRBV5-4	NA	TRBD1	TRBJ2-1	TGTGCCAGCAGCTTCCTACAGGGGTCTTACAATGAGCAGTTCTTC	CASSFLQGSYNEQFF
TRBV4-1	NA	TRBD2	TRBJ2-1	TGCGCCAGCAGCTCTCCCCTCAAGCGGGAGAAGGTTGAGCAGTTCTTC	CASSSPLKREKVEQFF
TRBV5-1	NA	TRBD1	TRBJ2-7	TGCGCCAGCAGCTTGCGACAGGGGTTTTACGAGCAGTACTTC	CASSLRQGFYEQYF
TRBV28	NA	NA	TRBJ2-3	TGTGCCAGCAGCACGTCTAGGGAGGCATCAGATACGCAGTATTTT	CASSTSREASDTQYF
TRBV4-1	NA	TRBD1	TRBJ1-2	TGCGCCAGCAGCCCTGCTGGGACAGTCGACTATGGCTACACCTTC	CASSPAGTVDYGYTF
TRBV7-9	NA	TRBD2	TRBJ2-1	TGTGCCAGCAGCCCGCTTGCAAGACTAGCTACGGATGAGCAGTTCTTC	CASSPLARLATDEQFF
TRBV9	few	NA	TRBJ2-7	TGTGCCAGCAGCGTAGGAAGCGGGCCCCGAGAGCAGTACTTC	CASSVGSGPREQYF
TRBV11-2	NA	NA	TRBJ2-7	TGTGCCAGCAGCTTAGATTGGGGGCCTGATGAGCAGTACTTC	CASSLDWGPDEQYF
TRBV5-1	NA	NA	TRBJ1-2	TGCGCCAGCAGCTCTGGGAGCGGGGGCGTAGGCTACACCTTC	CASSSGSGGVGYTF
TRBV6-1	once	TRBD1	TRBJ2-3	TGTGCCAGCAGTGAAAAACAGGGGGCGGCCGATACGCAGTATTTT	CASSEKQGAADTQYF
TRBV5-6	NA	NA	TRBJ1-1	TGTGCCAGCAGCCCGGCCTTTGTCGTACCGCTAGCTGAAGCTTTCTTT	CASSPAFVVPLAEAFF
TRBV9	NA	TRBD2	TRBJ2-1	TGTGCCAGCAGCCCTTTCACCGGGACTACCTACAATGAGCAGTTCTTC	CASSPFTGTTYNEQFF
TRBV10-2	NA	NA	TRBJ2-1	TGCGCCAGCAGAACTAGAAGCTCCTACAATGAGCAGTTCTTC	CASRTRSSYNEQFF
TRBV5-1	NA	NA	TRBJ1-2	TGCGCCAGCAGCTTGACAGGGAGCTATGGCTACACCTTC	CASSLTGSYGYTF
TRBV27	NA	NA	TRBJ2-3	TGTGCCAGCAGCCCCTCGGCGGGCGATAGCACAGATACGCAGTATTTT	CASSPSAGDSTDTQYF
TRBV12-5	NA	NA	TRBJ2-7	TGTGCTAGTGGTTCCCGAGGACCCAGGGTAAGTGGGAACTTC	CASGSRGPRVSGNF
TRBV28	NA	NA	TRBJ2-7	TGTGCCAGCGGCCGGGAGCAGCACTTC	CASGREQHF
TRBV9	NA	NA	TRBJ1-1	TGTGCCAGCAACCCGGACGGAGGCACTGAAGCTTTCTTT	CASNPDGGTEAFF
TRBV2	NA	TRBD1	TRBJ1-4	TGTGCCAGGAGGAACCGGGACAGCCCGCATGAAAAACTGTTTTTT	CARRNRDSPHEKLFF
TRBV2	once	NA	TRBJ1-2	TGTGCCAGCAGTGAAAGGGACACCTACTATGGCTACACCTTC	CASSERDTYYGYTF
TRBV5-1	NA	TRBD1	TRBJ1-4	TGCGCCAGCAGCTCTGACAGGGAAGAAAAACTGTTTTTT	CASSSDREEKLFF
TRBV30	NA	TRBD1	TRBJ2-7	TGTGCCTGGAGTGTAGGGACAGGCTACGAGCAGTACTTC	CAWSVGTGYEQYF
TRBV6-1	NA	NA	TRBJ1-6	TGTGCCAGCAGCCCCCGGGTAGGGGTTGGGTCACCCCTCCACTTT	CASSPRVGVGSPLHF
TRBV7-7	once	TRBD2	TRBJ2-1	TGTGCCAGCAGCCAGAGCCCGGGACTAGCGGCAAACAATGAGCAGTTCTTC	CASSQSPGLAANNEQFF
TRBV7-6	once	TRBD2	TRBJ2-2	TGTGCCAGCAGCTTCACTAGCGGCAACACCGGGGAGCTGTTTTTT	CASSFTSGNTGELFF
TRBV10-1	NA	TRBD1	TRBJ1-5	TGCGCCAGCAAAACCGGGACAGGGATAAATCAGCCCCAGCATTTT	CASKTGTGINQPQHF
TRBV6-1	few	NA	TRBJ2-7	TGTGCCAGCAGTGAAGAGGAGGGAACCCTCTCCTACGAGCAGTACTTC	CASSEEEGTLSYEQYF
TRBV9	NA	TRBD2	TRBJ2-6	TGTGCCAGCACCGGGAGGGCTGCCGGCGGGGCCAACGTCCTGACTTTC	CASTGRAAGGANVLTF